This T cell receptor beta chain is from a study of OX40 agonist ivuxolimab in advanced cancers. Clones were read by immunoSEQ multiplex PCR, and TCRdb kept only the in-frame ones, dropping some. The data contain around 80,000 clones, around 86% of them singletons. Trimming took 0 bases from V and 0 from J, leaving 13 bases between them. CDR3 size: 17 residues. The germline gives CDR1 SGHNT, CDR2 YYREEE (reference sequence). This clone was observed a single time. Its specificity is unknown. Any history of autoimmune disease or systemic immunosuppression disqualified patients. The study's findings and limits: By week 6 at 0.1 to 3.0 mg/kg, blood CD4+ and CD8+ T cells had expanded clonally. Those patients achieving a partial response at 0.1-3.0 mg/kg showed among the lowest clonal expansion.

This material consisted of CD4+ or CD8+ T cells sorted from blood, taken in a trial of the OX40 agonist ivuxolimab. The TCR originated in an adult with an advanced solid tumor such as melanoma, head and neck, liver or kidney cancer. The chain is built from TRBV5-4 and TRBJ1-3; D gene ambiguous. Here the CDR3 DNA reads TGTGCCAGCAGCTTGGTATCAGGACCGAGCTCTGGAAACACCATATATTTT. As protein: CASSLVSGPSSGNTIYF.